Shown below are 28 T cell receptor beta chains from a single sample sequenced in a study of blood T cell repertoires in COVID-19. Data came from immunoSEQ multiplex PCR; TCRdb stores just in-frame clones and leaves some out. Of roughly 300,000 clones listed, about 87% are singletons. What was sequenced was peripheral blood. The receptors originated from a woman aged 45-59 years who had recovered from COVID-19.

This CDR3 is CASSLGGTGSRGYTF. DNA for the CDR3: TGTGCCAGCAGCTTAGGAGGGACAGGGTCTCGTGGCTACACCTTC. The V call is TRBV7-9, the J call TRBJ1-2, with TRBD1 matching 9 bases. Looked up from germline, CDR1 is SEHNR and CDR2 is FQNEAQ (reference sequence). This CDR3 comprises 15 residues. V lost 1 base and J lost 7; bases outside the gene matches: 7.

V gene TRBV28 combines with J gene TRBJ1-1, with D perhaps TRBD1 (5 bases). Trimming shortened V by 1 base and J by 8 bases, and 17 bases separated the two germline ends. The germline V gene encodes CDR1 MDHEN and CDR2 SYDVKM. CDR3 length equals 15 residues. This CDR3 is CASSLSFFATAEAFF. CDR3 bases: TGTGCCAGCAGTTTATCCTTTTTTGCGACAGCCGAAGCTTTCTTT.

The chain recombines TRBV6-5 with TRBJ2-6; D is undetermined. The CDR3 runs to 16 residues. The V gene lost 0 bases and the J gene lost 0 bases, with 6 bases spanning the gap. Germline V gene data show CDR1 as MNHEY and CDR2 as SVGAGI. CDR3 region: CASSYSFISGANVLTF. DNA of the CDR3: TGTGCCAGCAGTTACTCGTTCATCTCTGGGGCCAACGTCCTGACTTTC.

This clone was counted only a few times. The chain combines TRBV3-1 (or the pseudogene TRBV3-2) with TRBJ1-2, with D unclear. The CDR3 extends over 14 amino acids. Between the trimmed V and J ends, which lost 4 bases and 2 bases, there was a span of 11 bases. CDR1 is LGHDT and CDR2 is YNNKEL in the germline V gene (reference sequence). The CDR3: CASSLSWRNYGYTF. In DNA, the CDR3 is TGTGCCAGCAGCCTCTCGTGGAGAAACTATGGCTACACCTTC.

The V gene is TRBV24-1, the J gene TRBJ2-5, with TRBD1 matching over 9 bases. Trimming took 4 bases from V and 5 from J; bases not matched to a gene: 7. The CDR3 consists of 15 residues. CDR1 and CDR2 from the germline V gene are KGHDR and SFDVKD. The chain's CDR3 is CATSDRYRGRETQYF. CDR3 nucleotides: TGTGCCACCAGTGACCGATACAGGGGGCGTGAGACCCAGTACTTC.

V is TRBV19 and J is TRBJ2-3; TRBD2 matches at 12 bases. CDR1 is LNHDA and CDR2 is SQIVND in the germline V gene (reference sequence). The ends lost 6 bases at V and 5 bases at J; junction bases unmatched: 3. This CDR3 has 14 residues. In nucleotides, the CDR3 is TGTGCCAGTAGCCCGGGACTAGCGGGAGATACGCAGTATTTT. Its protein is CASSPGLAGDTQYF.

V gene TRBV6-5 combines with J gene TRBJ2-7, with 7 bases fitting TRBD1. Per the germline V gene, CDR1 is MNHEY and CDR2 is SVGAGI. The CDR3 spans 14 residues. V shed 9 bases and J 1 base; nucleotides not matched to a gene: 9. The CDR3 spells CASNRFRGSYEQYF. Written as DNA, the CDR3 is TGTGCCAGTAACAGGTTCAGGGGGTCCTACGAGCAGTACTTC.

The J gene is TRBJ2-7, the V gene TRBV6-2 or TRBV6-3, with D possibly being TRBD2 (6 bases). The CDR3 has 16 amino acids. From germline, CDR1 is MNHEY and CDR2 SVGEGT. V shed 5 bases and J shed 0 bases, with 17 bases lying between them. Here the CDR3 reads CASSRGLQGLSYEQYF. The CDR3 DNA sequence: TGTGCCAGCAGTCGGGGTTTGCAGGGACTCTCCTACGAGCAGTACTTC.

The genes are TRBV9 and TRBJ2-3; 8 positions agree with TRBD2. The J segment lost 4 bases and the V segment lost 4 bases, leaving 8 bases of the junction unmatched. CDR3 length: 15 residues. CDR1 is SGDLS, CDR2 YYNGEE, per germline. The CDR3 spells CASSPLLAVADTQYF. The CDR3 nucleotides are TGTGCCAGCAGCCCCTTACTAGCGGTAGCAGATACGCAGTATTTT.

The gene calls are TRBV2 and TRBJ1-5; TRBD1 might be the D (5 bases). Germline-derived CDR1 and CDR2 are SNHLY and FYNNEI. The length of the CDR3 is 16 residues. The V end was cut by 10 bases, the J end by 0 bases, with 19 bases between. The DNA for the CDR3 is TGTGCCACAGAAGCCTTAGACAGAAATAGCAATCAGCCCCAGCATTTT. The encoded protein is CATEALDRNSNQPQHF.

J is TRBJ2-3 and V is TRBV5-1; 11 positions match TRBD2. V gave up 4 bases and J gave up 1 base; unmatched junction bases: 5. Per germline, CDR1 SGHRS and CDR2 YFSETQ. The CDR3 consists of 16 residues. For the CDR3, the DNA is TGCGCCAGCAGCGCGACTAGCGGGATGGGCACAGATACGCAGTATTTT. This codes for CASSATSGMGTDTQYF.

The chain couples TRBV6-2 or TRBV6-3 to TRBJ1-5; 11 nucleotides align to TRBD1. CDR1 and CDR2 (germline): MNHEY, SVGEGT. V lost 6 bases and J lost 9; bases outside the gene matches: 10. CDR3 length equals 15 residues. For the CDR3, the DNA is TGTGCCAGCAGCGAAATGGGACAGGGGGTAGGGCCCCAGCATTTT. Translated: CASSEMGQGVGPQHF.

This clone has a single count. The chain joins TRBV30 to TRBJ2-3, with D unclear. Germline V gene data show CDR1 as GTSNPN and CDR2 as SVGIG (reference sequence). V was clipped by 0 bases and J by 4 bases, with 5 bases between them. The CDR3 loop spans 12 amino acids. The CDR3 here is CAWSVLSDTQYF. As DNA, the CDR3 is TGTGCCTGGAGTGTACTATCAGATACGCAGTATTTT.

This chain connects TRBV28 to TRBJ1-5, with D maybe TRBD1 (6 bases). V was shortened by 4 bases and J by 2 bases, with 12 bases between the two germline ends. This CDR3 region has 15 residues. In germline, CDR1 is MDHEN, CDR2 SYDVKM. This CDR3 reads CASSSGVGGNQPQHF. In DNA form, the CDR3 reads TGTGCCAGCAGTTCAGGGGTTGGGGGCAATCAGCCCCAGCATTTT.

The chain employs TRBV4-1 and TRBJ1-2, with a possible D match to TRBD1 (5 bases). The CDR3 length is 15 residues. V lost 0 bases and J 5 bases, leaving 13 bases between the germline ends. Germline V gene data show CDR1 as MGHRA and CDR2 as YSYEKL. CDR3 amino acids: CASSQDGSRTYGYTF. In DNA form, the CDR3 reads TGCGCCAGCAGCCAAGATGGTAGTCGGACATATGGCTACACCTTC.

The rearrangement uses TRBV28 and TRBJ1-1, with 7 bases matching TRBD1. The CDR3 length is 13 residues. V lost 6 bases, J lost 5 bases, and 6 bases stayed unmatched. Germline CDR1 reads MDHEN; CDR2 reads SYDVKM. This CDR3 reads CASRGQGETEAFF. The CDR3 DNA reads as TGTGCCAGCAGAGGGCAGGGGGAAACTGAAGCTTTCTTT.

The gene calls are TRBV6-5 and TRBJ1-2; TRBD1 aligns across 9 bases. Germline trimming cut 6 bases from V and 8 bases from J; bases unmatched to any gene: 4. The CDR3 is 12 amino acids. Per germline, CDR1 MNHEY and CDR2 SVGAGI. The DNA for the CDR3 is TGTGCCAGCAGACAGGGGGCGCAGGGCTACACCTTC. Translating gives CASRQGAQGYTF.

In this sample, this clone turned up once. The chain uses TRBV7-2 and TRBJ2-5; possible D gene TRBD1, 5 bases. The V gene's germline CDR1 is SGHTA and CDR2 FQGNSA. CDR3 length: 15 residues. The germline V and J ends were trimmed by 1 base and 5 bases, with 14 bases remaining between them. The CDR3 region is CASSLEGAGVETQYF. Written as DNA, the CDR3 is TGTGCCAGCAGCTTAGAAGGGGCCGGTGTGGAGACCCAGTACTTC.

The chain has TRBV30 and TRBJ1-1; D is ambiguous. CDR1 and CDR2 from the germline V gene are GTSNPN and SVGIG (reference sequence). Trimming pared 1 base from V and 1 base from J, leaving 7 bases between. CDR3 length: 13 residues. As DNA, the CDR3 is TGTGCCTGGAGTGCCCAATCGAACACTGAAGCTTTCTTT. Amino acids: CAWSAQSNTEAFF.

The chain joins TRBV28 to TRBJ1-1, with D possibly TRBD1 on 6 matching bases. CDR3 length: 19 residues. CDR1 is MDHEN, CDR2 SYDVKM, per germline. The V end lost 1 base, the J end lost 3 bases, and 24 bases lay between the germline ends. The CDR3 sequence is CASSLSGFAFRGTHTEAFF. The CDR3 DNA follows: TGTGCCAGCAGTTTATCTGGTTTTGCGTTCAGGGGTACTCACACTGAAGCTTTCTTT.

The genes are TRBV14 and TRBJ2-1; 9 bases are a match to TRBD2. Germline trimming cut 2 bases from V and 10 bases from J; bases unmatched to any gene: 15. The CDR3 totals 17 residues. Germline lookup yields CDR1 SGHDN and CDR2 FVKESK. CDR3 DNA sequence: TGTGCCAGCAGCCAACGACCCGGGACTAGCCTCTTCGTCGAGCAGTTCTTC. Protein sequence: CASSQRPGTSLFVEQFF.

This clone was seen just once. The CDR3 is CASSINSGTDTQYF. The CDR3, as DNA: TGTGCCAGTAGTATAAATTCTGGCACAGATACGCAGTATTTT. The chain joins TRBV19 to TRBJ2-3, with unresolved D. CDR3 size: 14 residues. The germline V gene has CDR1 LNHDA and CDR2 SQIVND (reference sequence). Trimming pared 2 bases from V and 1 base from J, leaving 7 bases between.

CDR3 sequence reads: CASSPSTGDEQYF. The CDR3 DNA sequence: TGTGCCAGCTCACCAAGCACAGGGGACGAGCAGTACTTC. The rearrangement links TRBV18 to TRBJ2-7; 7 bases are shared with TRBD1. CDR3 length equals 13 residues. In germline, CDR1 is KGHSH, CDR2 LQKENI. Trimming removed 2 bases from V and 5 bases from J; junction bases left unmatched: 3.

J is TRBJ1-1 and V is TRBV9; no clear D gene. CDR3 length: 13 amino acids. Between the trimmed V and J ends, which lost 5 bases and 5 bases, there was a span of 13 bases. CDR1 is SGDLS and CDR2 is YYNGEE in the germline V gene. The CDR3: CASRGQEGTEAFF. The CDR3 DNA follows: TGTGCCAGCAGAGGGCAGGAGGGTACTGAAGCTTTCTTT.

Only one count was recorded for this clone. The CDR3 sequence: CAWSAGNIQYF. The CDR3 coding sequence is TGTGCCTGGAGCGCCGGAAACATTCAGTACTTC. The chain employs TRBV30 and TRBJ2-4; D is uncertain. From germline, CDR1 is GTSNPN and CDR2 SVGIG (reference sequence). There are 11 residues in the CDR3. Trimming removed 3 bases from V and 6 bases from J, with 6 bases in between. Combining the CDR3 with reference TRBV30 and TRBJ2-4 gives the whole variable domain SQTIHQWPATLVQPVGSPLSLECTVEGTSNPNLYWYRQAAGRGLQLLFYSVGIGQISSEVPQNLSASRPQDRQFILSSKKLLLSDSGFYLCAWSAGNIQYFGAGTRLSVL.

V gene TRBV27 combines with J gene TRBJ1-2, with a tentative D call TRBD1 (6 bases). CDR1 is MNHEY, CDR2 SMNVEV, per germline (reference sequence). The V and J ends lost 5 bases and 3 bases respectively, with 16 bases between them. This CDR3 is 15 amino acids long. Here the CDR3 DNA reads TGTGCCAGCAGTCCTAAGGGGGTTGTAGACTATGGCTACACCTTC. Protein: CASSPKGVVDYGYTF.

CDR3 loop: CASSSYRDPSGNTIYF. Written as DNA, the CDR3 is TGTGCCAGCAGCTCTTATCGGGATCCCTCTGGAAACACCATATATTTT. The rearrangement uses TRBV7-9 and TRBJ1-3; D call uncertain. Germline-derived CDR1 and CDR2 are SEHNR and FQNEAQ (reference sequence). The V gene lost 4 bases and the J gene lost 0 bases, with 13 bases spanning the gap. The CDR3 is made up of 16 amino acids.

V is TRBV7-2 and J is TRBJ2-3; 7 positions match TRBD2. CDR1 and CDR2 from the germline V gene are SGHTA and FQGNSA. Unmatched junction bases numbered 7, after V lost 5 bases and J lost 8 bases. CDR3 length equals 13 residues. This CDR3 reads CASSGATSVTQYF. In nucleotides, the CDR3 is TGTGCCAGCAGCGGCGCTACTAGCGTTACGCAGTATTTT.